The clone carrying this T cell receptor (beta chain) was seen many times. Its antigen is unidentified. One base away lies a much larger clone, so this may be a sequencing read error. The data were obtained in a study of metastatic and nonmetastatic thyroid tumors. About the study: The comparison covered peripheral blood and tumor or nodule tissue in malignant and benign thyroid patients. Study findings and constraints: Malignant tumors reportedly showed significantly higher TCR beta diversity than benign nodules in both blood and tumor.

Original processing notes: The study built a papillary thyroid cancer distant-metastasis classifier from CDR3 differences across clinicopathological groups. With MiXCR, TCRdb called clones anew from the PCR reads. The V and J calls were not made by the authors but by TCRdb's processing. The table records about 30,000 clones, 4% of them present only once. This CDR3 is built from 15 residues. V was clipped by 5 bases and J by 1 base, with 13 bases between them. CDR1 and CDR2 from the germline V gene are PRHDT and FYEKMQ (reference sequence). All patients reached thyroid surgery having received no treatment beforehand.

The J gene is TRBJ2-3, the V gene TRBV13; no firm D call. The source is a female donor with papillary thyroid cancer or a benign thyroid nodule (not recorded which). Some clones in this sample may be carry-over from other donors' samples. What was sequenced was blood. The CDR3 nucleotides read TGTGCCAGCAGCCCCTGGGGTGCGGGCACAGATACGCAGTATTTT. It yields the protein CASSPWGAGTDTQYF.